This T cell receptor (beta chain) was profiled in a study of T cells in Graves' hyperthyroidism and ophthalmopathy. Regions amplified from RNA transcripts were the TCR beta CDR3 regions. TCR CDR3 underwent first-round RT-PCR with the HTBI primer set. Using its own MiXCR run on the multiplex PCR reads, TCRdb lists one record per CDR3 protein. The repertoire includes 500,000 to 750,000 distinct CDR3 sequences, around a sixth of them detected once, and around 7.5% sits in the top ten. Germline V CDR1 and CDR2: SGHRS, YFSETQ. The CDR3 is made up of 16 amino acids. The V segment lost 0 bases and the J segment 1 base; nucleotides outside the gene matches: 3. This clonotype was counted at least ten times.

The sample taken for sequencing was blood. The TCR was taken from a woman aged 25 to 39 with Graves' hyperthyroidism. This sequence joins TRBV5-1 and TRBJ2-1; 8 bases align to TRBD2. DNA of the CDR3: TGCGCCAGCAGCTTGGTCGGCGGGGGGTCCTACAATGAGCAGTTCTTC. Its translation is CASSLVGGGSYNEQFF.